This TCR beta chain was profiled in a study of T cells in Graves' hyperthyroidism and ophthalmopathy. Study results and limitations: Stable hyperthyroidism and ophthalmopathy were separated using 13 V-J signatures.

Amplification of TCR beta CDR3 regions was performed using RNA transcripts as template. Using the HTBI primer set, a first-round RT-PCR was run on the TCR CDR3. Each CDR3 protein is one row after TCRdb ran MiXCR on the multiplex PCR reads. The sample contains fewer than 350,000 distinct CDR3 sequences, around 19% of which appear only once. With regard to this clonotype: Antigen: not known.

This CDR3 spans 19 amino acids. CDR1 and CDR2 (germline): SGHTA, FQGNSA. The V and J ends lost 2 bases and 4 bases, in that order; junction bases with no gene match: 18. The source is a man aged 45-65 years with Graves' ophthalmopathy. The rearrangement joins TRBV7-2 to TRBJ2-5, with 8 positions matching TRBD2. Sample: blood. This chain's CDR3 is CASSLSFPRLAGPGETQYF. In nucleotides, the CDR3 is TGTGCCAGCAGCTTATCTTTCCCCCGGCTAGCGGGTCCGGGAGAGACCCAGTACTTC.